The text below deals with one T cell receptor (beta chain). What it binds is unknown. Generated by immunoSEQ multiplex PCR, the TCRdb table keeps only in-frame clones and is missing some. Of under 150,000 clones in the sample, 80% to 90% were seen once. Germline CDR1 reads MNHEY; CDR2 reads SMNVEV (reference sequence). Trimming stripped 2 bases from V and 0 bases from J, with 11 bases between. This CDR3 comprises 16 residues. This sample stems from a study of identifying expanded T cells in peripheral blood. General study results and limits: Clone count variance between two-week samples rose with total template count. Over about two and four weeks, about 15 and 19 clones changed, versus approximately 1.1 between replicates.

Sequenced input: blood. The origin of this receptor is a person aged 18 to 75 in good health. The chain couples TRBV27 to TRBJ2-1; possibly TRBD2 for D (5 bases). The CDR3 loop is CASSLLATSSYNEQFF. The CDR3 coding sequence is TGTGCCAGCAGTTTACTAGCCACTAGCTCCTACAATGAGCAGTTCTTC.